These T cell receptor beta chains were read from a single sample in a study of regulatory T cells in long-lasting Graves disease. Each CDR3 protein is one row after TCRdb ran MiXCR on the multiplex PCR reads. The repertoire holds around 360,000 distinct CDR3 sequences, with roughly 17% as singletons. This sample was shared with a second study, whose subject was T cells in Graves' hyperthyroidism and ophthalmopathy.

Material: peripheral blood mononuclear cells (PBMCs), obtained at new diagnosis, from a patient treated with antithyroid drugs. Receptor source: a woman younger than 30 with Graves disease. The CDR3 runs from the conserved cysteine through the conserved F or W. The D gene is left open where the match is weak. Clone size is not always given. Where it is, it says once, few, many or a class for expanded clones.

j_call	v_call	d_call	clone_size	cdr3_aa	cdr3_nt
TRBJ1-2	TRBV2	NA	many	CASSEWARGNNYGYTF	TGTGCCAGCAGTGAGTGGGCGCGGGGAAATAACTATGGCTACACCTTC
TRBJ2-7	TRBV12-3/TRBV12-4	TRBD1	many	CASRRTGPHYEQYF	TGTGCCAGCAGGCGGACAGGGCCCCACTACGAGCAGTACTTC
TRBJ2-5	TRBV18	NA	once	CASSPPYQETQYF	TGTGCCAGCTCACCTCCGTACCAAGAGACCCAGTACTTC
TRBJ1-2	TRBV5-1	NA	many	CASSLRTSNYGYTF	TGCGCCAGCAGCTTGCGAACTTCCAACTATGGCTACACCTTC
TRBJ2-1	TRBV18	NA	many	CASSRGGDNEQFF	TGTGCCAGCTCACGGGGCGGGGACAATGAGCAGTTCTTC
TRBJ2-5	TRBV28	TRBD1	many	CASTATGLGQTQYF	TGTGCCAGCACCGCGACAGGGTTAGGGCAGACCCAGTACTTC
TRBJ1-2	TRBV10-2	NA	NA	CASSEGGLYGYTF	TGCGCCAGCAGTGAGGGGGGACTCTATGGCTACACCTTC
TRBJ2-7	TRBV5-1	NA	many	CASSGDNSYEQYF	TGCGCCAGCAGCGGCGACAACTCCTACGAGCAGTACTTC
TRBJ2-5	TRBV19	NA	many	CASRGEVETQYF	TGTGCCAGTAGAGGGGAGGTGGAGACCCAGTACTTC
TRBJ1-5	TRBV19	TRBD1	NA	CASSLRTGGINNQPQHF	TGTGCCAGTAGTCTAAGGACAGGGGGCATAAACAATCAGCCCCAGCATTTT
TRBJ1-1	TRBV5-1	NA	NA	CASSPNPGTNTEAFF	TGCGCCAGCAGCCCGAACCCGGGAACGAACACTGAAGCTTTCTTT
TRBJ2-5	TRBV5-1	TRBD2	many	CASSLDSGGTETQYF	TGCGCCAGCAGCTTGGATAGCGGGGGGACAGAGACCCAGTACTTC
TRBJ1-6	TRBV5-5	NA	NA	CASTAQDNSPLHF	TGTGCCAGCACTGCCCAGGACAATTCACCCCTCCACTTT
TRBJ2-5	TRBV15	TRBD1	NA	CATSRVSGTGGGTQYF	TGTGCCACCAGCAGAGTGTCCGGGACAGGAGGTGGGACCCAGTACTTC
TRBJ1-5	TRBV7-9	NA	many	CASSPGSYNQPQHF	TGTGCCAGCAGCCCCGGGTCATATAATCAGCCCCAGCATTTT
TRBJ2-7	TRBV13	TRBD2	many	CASSSQSSGGAYEQYF	TGTGCCAGCAGCTCACAATCTAGCGGGGGGGCGTACGAGCAGTACTTC
TRBJ2-5	TRBV29-1	TRBD2	many	CSVTGTSGARETQYF	TGCAGCGTAACCGGGACTAGCGGGGCCAGAGAGACCCAGTACTTC
TRBJ2-2	TRBV28	NA	few	CASSLGLAKTGELFF	TGTGCCAGCAGTTTAGGACTGGCAAAGACCGGGGAGCTGTTTTTT
TRBJ1-2	TRBV24-1	TRBD1	few	CATSDTGQGIRGYTF	TGTGCCACCAGTGATACCGGACAGGGGATACGGGGCTACACCTTC
TRBJ1-2	TRBV7-2	NA	few	CASSFSGGDYGYTF	TGTGCCAGCAGCTTCTCGGGGGGTGACTATGGCTACACCTTC
TRBJ1-1	TRBV4-2	NA	many	CASSQDFGDPAFF	TGTGCCAGCAGCCAAGATTTCGGAGACCCAGCTTTCTTT
TRBJ2-3	TRBV9	TRBD1	NA	CASSAGWDRESTDTQYF	TGTGCCAGCAGCGCCGGGTGGGACAGGGAAAGCACAGATACGCAGTATTTT
TRBJ2-7	TRBV11-3	NA	NA	CASSLNEGPYEQYF	TGTGCCAGCAGCTTAAATGAGGGCCCCTACGAGCAGTACTTC
TRBJ1-6	TRBV29-1	TRBD1	NA	CSVLTGEGSPLHF	TGCAGCGTGTTGACAGGGGAGGGTTCACCCCTCCACTTT
TRBJ1-2	TRBV5-6	NA	few	CASSLADRPNYGYTF	TGTGCCAGCAGCTTGGCCGACAGGCCTAACTATGGCTACACCTTC
TRBJ2-7	TRBV9	TRBD2	NA	CASSVESGGAYEQYF	TGTGCCAGCAGCGTAGAGAGCGGGGGAGCCTACGAGCAGTACTTC
TRBJ2-5	TRBV2	NA	many	CASVRAGTQETQYF	TGTGCCAGCGTTCGGGCAGGGACTCAAGAGACCCAGTACTTC
TRBJ2-5	TRBV6-1	TRBD2	many	CASRTIAGGRETQYF	TGTGCCAGCAGGACTATAGCGGGAGGCAGAGAGACCCAGTACTTC
TRBJ2-2	TRBV7-9	NA	few	CASSWRSGTGELFF	TGTGCCAGCAGCTGGCGAAGCGGGACCGGGGAGCTGTTTTTT
TRBJ2-1	TRBV11-2	TRBD2	few	CASSLRLAGDNEQFF	TGTGCCAGCAGCCTCCGACTAGCGGGAGACAATGAGCAGTTCTTC
TRBJ2-1	TRBV14	TRBD2	NA	CASSHGLVRWFF	TGTGCCAGCAGCCACGGACTAGTGAGGTGGTTCTTC
TRBJ2-7	TRBV5-1	TRBD2	NA	CASSQTSGYEQYF	TGCGCCAGCAGCCAGACTAGCGGGTACGAGCAGTACTTC
TRBJ2-3	TRBV2	NA	many	CASSGQATSTDTQYF	TGTGCCAGCAGTGGGCAGGCCACTAGCACAGATACGCAGTATTTT
TRBJ2-1	TRBV20-1	NA	many	CSARVVGDEQFF	TGCAGTGCTAGAGTGGTTGGGGATGAGCAGTTCTTC
TRBJ2-5	TRBV5-6	TRBD1	NA	CASSLVTGGQETQYF	TGTGCCAGCAGCTTGGTGACAGGGGGCCAAGAGACCCAGTACTTC
TRBJ2-1	TRBV27	NA	many	CASSPPGGGSYNEQFF	TGTGCCAGCAGTCCTCCGGGGGGCGGATCCTACAATGAGCAGTTCTTC
TRBJ2-5	TRBV28	TRBD2	once	CASSFLGLAGGLQETQYF	TGTGCCAGCAGTTTCCTGGGACTAGCGGGGGGGCTACAAGAGACCCAGTACTTC
TRBJ1-2	TRBV12-3/TRBV12-4	TRBD1	many	CASSLAAGTANGYTF	TGTGCCAGCAGTTTAGCCGCCGGGACAGCTAATGGCTACACCTTC
TRBJ1-5	TRBV2	NA	many	CASSAGLGQPQHF	TGTGCCAGCAGTGCCGGGTTGGGTCAGCCCCAGCATTTT
TRBJ2-7	TRBV20-1	NA	NA	CSAREDSYEQYF	TGCAGTGCTAGGGAGGACTCCTACGAGCAGTACTTC